The clone carrying this TCR beta chain was observed at least ten times. As yet, its antigen is unknown. Using its own MiXCR run on the PCR reads, TCRdb lists one record per CDR3 protein. The sample shows 35,000 to 45,000 distinct CDR3 sequences, around 18% of them seen only once. The sample is drawn from a study of molecular identifiers for immune sequencing clone quantification. Study results and limitations: In CMV-specific effectors, clones above 20 copies held over 98% of molecules; naive, under 1%.

This CDR3 is 14 amino acids long. V was clipped by 3 bases and J by 0 bases, with 9 bases between them. Germline values: CDR1 MNHEY, CDR2 SVGAGI. The chain recombines TRBV6-5 with TRBJ2-7; D might be TRBD1 (6 bases). The sequenced sample was naive CD8+ T cells from blood, with Jurkat cell RNA spiked in. As to subset: FACS-sorted CD8+CD4-CCR7+CD45RA+ naive T cells. The clonotype comes from a human donor in good health. Some libraries in this study had Jurkat cell RNA spiked in. CDR3 loop: CASSYNRDSYEQYF. DNA of the CDR3: TGTGCCAGCAGTTATAACAGGGACTCCTACGAGCAGTACTTC.